Given below is one T cell receptor beta chain in context. The antigen is undetermined. This entry belongs to a study of CD8+ T cells in alopecia areata. Findings and caveats of the study: Numerous expanded lesional clones remained in scalp and blood during tofacitinib. It was less clear whether patients shared TCRs than it was in mice, possibly because of HLA.

Treatment meaning: oral pan-JAK inhibitor, 5-10 mg twice daily. Germline assignment: CDR1 PRHDT and CDR2 FYEKMQ (reference sequence). The CDR3 runs 15 residues. V lost 4 bases and J 4 bases, leaving 16 bases between the germline ends. Once RNA had been extracted, it was reverse transcribed into cDNA to act as the sequencing template. Generated by immunoSEQ multiplex PCR, the TCRdb table keeps only in-frame clones and is missing some. The table has roughly 200,000 clones, roughly 50% seen once. The TCR originated in a human donor with alopecia areata. The chain uses TRBV13 and TRBJ1-2, with D maybe TRBD1 (6 bases). The sequenced sample was CD8+ T cells sorted from blood, obtained at week 24, from a patient treated with tofacitinib. The CDR3 spells CASSSRTARGYGYTF. The CDR3 DNA is TGTGCCAGCAGCTCCCGGACAGCAAGAGGCTATGGCTACACCTTC.